A selection of T cell receptor beta chains follows, all from one sample in a study of type 1 and type 2 diabetes patients. MiXCR, applied by TCRdb to the multiplex PCR reads, yields one record per CDR3 protein. The table includes under 300,000 distinct CDR3 sequences, roughly 50% detected once. Specimen: peripheral blood mononuclear cells (PBMCs). The source is a man between 18 and 35 years old with type 2 diabetes. The CDR3 runs from the conserved cysteine through the conserved F or W. A D gene is named only where the DNA matches it firmly. Some rows have no size entry. The others give once, few or many, or a class for an expanded clone.

many | TRBD1 | TRBJ2-2 | TRBV7-7 | TGTGCTAGCAGCACCGGGACAGGGACCGGGGAGCTGTTTTTT | CASSTGTGTGELFF
few | NA | TRBJ2-7 | TRBV6-1 | TGTGCCAGCAGTTACGGTGGAGGCGGCACCTATGAGCAGTACTTC | CASSYGGGGTYEQYF
NA | TRBD1 | TRBJ2-1 | TRBV10-2 | TGCGCCAGCAGGACCACAGGGGGCTCCTACAATGAGCAGTTCTTC | CASRTTGGSYNEQFF
NA | TRBD1 | TRBJ2-7 | TRBV11-2 | TGTGCCAGCAGCTCCTTTAATACCGGGACAGGGGGCTACGAGCAGTACTTC | CASSSFNTGTGGYEQYF
NA | NA | TRBJ1-2 | TRBV7-3 | TGTGCCAGCAGCTTACGAGGGCATCACTTAGATGGCTACACCTTC | CASSLRGHHLDGYTF
NA | NA | TRBJ1-1 | TRBV2 | TGTGCCAGCACGGTGGCAGGGATTAACACTGAAGCTTTCTTT | CASTVAGINTEAFF
NA | NA | TRBJ2-5 | TRBV6-1 | TGTGCCAGCAGTGAGCAGGGACACCATGTAGAGACCCAGTACTTC | CASSEQGHHVETQYF
few | NA | TRBJ1-3 | TRBV25-1 | TGTGCCAGCAGTGAATTTCTTGGGGACGGAAACACCATATATTTT | CASSEFLGDGNTIYF
many | NA | TRBJ2-7 | TRBV15 | TGTGCCACCAGCAGAGCGGGGCAGGGAGACGAGCAGTACTTC | CATSRAGQGDEQYF
NA | NA | TRBJ2-3 | TRBV6-1 | TGTGCCAGCAGCCACGAACCAGGCGTAGATACGCAGTATTTT | CASSHEPGVDTQYF
NA | NA | TRBJ2-3 | TRBV7-9 | TGTGCCAGCAGCCCGCTACAGGGGGGGGCGTATTTT | CASSPLQGGAYF
NA | TRBD1 | TRBJ2-3 | TRBV5-1 | TGCGCCAGCAGCTTGGGTACAGGGGGATGGGACTTTGGCACAGATACGCAGTATTTT | CASSLGTGGWDFGTDTQYF
few | TRBD2 | TRBJ2-5 | TRBV19 | TGTGCCAGTAGTCCACCGGGAGGTTGGGGAGAGACCCAGTACTTC | CASSPPGGWGETQYF
NA | NA | TRBJ2-7 | TRBV12-3/TRBV12-4 | TGTGCCAGCAGTCTCCGGGGATGGGGTGGTCTCGAGCAGTACTTC | CASSLRGWGGLEQYF
once | TRBD1 | TRBJ1-1 | TRBV10-3 | TGTGCCATTAGGGGGCGCGCGGGGAACACTGAAGCTTTCTTT | CAIRGRAGNTEAFF
NA | NA | TRBJ1-1 | TRBV19 | TGTGCCAGTAGCGATCAACAGGGAGACACTGAAGCTTTCTTT | CASSDQQGDTEAFF
NA | NA | TRBJ1-1 | TRBV14 | TGTGCCAGCAGCCAAGCACCACAGGGTGAAGCTTTCTTT | CASSQAPQGEAFF
NA | NA | TRBJ1-5 | TRBV12-3/TRBV12-4 | TGTGCCAGCAGTCTAAAGGGTCAAAACCAGCCCCAGCATTTT | CASSLKGQNQPQHF
many | NA | TRBJ1-1 | TRBV19 | TGTGCCAGTAGTATGACAGGCGTCATGAACACTGAAGCTTTCTTT | CASSMTGVMNTEAFF
NA | TRBD1 | TRBJ1-2 | TRBV28 | TGTGCCAGCAGCCCGGGAGGACAGGACTATGGCTACACCTTC | CASSPGGQDYGYTF
few | TRBD1 | TRBJ2-1 | TRBV6-6 | TGTGCCAGCAGGGTAACCGGGACAGGGAACAATGAGCAGTTCTTC | CASRVTGTGNNEQFF
once | NA | TRBJ1-4 | TRBV6-6 | TGTGCCAGCAACCCACGGGGGCACTTTGAAAAACTGTTTTTT | CASNPRGHFEKLFF
NA | TRBD2 | TRBJ2-7 | TRBV30 | TGTGCCTGGAGTAACATACGGACTAGCGGGAGTGACTACGAGCAGTACTTC | CAWSNIRTSGSDYEQYF
few | NA | TRBJ1-2 | TRBV3-1 | TGTGCCAGCAGGTCGGGACTTAACTATGGCTACACCTTC | CASRSGLNYGYTF
NA | NA | TRBJ1-5 | TRBV28 | TGTGCCAGCAGTTTGAGGGATCAGCCCCAGCATTTT | CASSLRDQPQHF
NA | NA | TRBJ2-5 | TRBV7-6 | TGTGCCAGCAGCTCAACCCAGGGGCGTGGGGAGACCCAGTACTTC | CASSSTQGRGETQYF
NA | TRBD1 | TRBJ1-4 | TRBV7-6 | TGTGCCAGCAGCTTAACCAGGGGGCCAAACGAAAAACTGTTTTTT | CASSLTRGPNEKLFF
NA | NA | TRBJ1-2 | TRBV7-8 | TGTGCCAGCAGTGAGACAGTGGGCTATGGCTACACCTTC | CASSETVGYGYTF
many | NA | TRBJ2-5 | TRBV19 | TGTGCCAGTAGTATAGCGCTGGGGGAGACCCAGTACTTC | CASSIALGETQYF